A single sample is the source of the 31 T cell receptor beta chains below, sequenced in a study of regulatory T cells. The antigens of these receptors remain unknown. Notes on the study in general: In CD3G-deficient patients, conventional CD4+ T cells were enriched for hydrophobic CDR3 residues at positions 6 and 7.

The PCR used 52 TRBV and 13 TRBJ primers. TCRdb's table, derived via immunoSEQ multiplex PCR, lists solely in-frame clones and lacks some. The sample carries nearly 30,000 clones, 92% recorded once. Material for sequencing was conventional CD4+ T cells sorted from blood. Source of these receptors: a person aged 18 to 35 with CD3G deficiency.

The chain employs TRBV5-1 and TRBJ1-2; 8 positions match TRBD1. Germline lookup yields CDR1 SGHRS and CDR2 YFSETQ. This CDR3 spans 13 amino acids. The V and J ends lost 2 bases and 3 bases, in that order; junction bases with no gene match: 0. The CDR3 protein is CASSLQGDYGYTF. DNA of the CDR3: TGCGCCAGCAGCTTACAGGGGGACTATGGCTACACCTTC.

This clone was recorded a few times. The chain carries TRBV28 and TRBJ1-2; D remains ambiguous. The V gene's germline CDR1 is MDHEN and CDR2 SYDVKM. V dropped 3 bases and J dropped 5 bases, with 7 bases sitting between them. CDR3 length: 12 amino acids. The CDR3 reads CASSLKGYGYTF. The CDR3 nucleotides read TGTGCCAGCAGTTTGAAGGGATATGGCTACACCTTC.

In DNA form, the CDR3 reads TGTGCCAGCAGCTTAGGGTCGGGTTTTCGAAACACCATATATTTT. Translation: CASSLGSGFRNTIYF. The chain recombines TRBV13 with TRBJ1-3; no definite D call. Between the trimmed V and J ends, which lost 0 bases and 5 bases, there was a span of 11 bases. The CDR3 sequence is 15 residues long. The germline V gene encodes CDR1 PRHDT and CDR2 FYEKMQ (reference sequence).

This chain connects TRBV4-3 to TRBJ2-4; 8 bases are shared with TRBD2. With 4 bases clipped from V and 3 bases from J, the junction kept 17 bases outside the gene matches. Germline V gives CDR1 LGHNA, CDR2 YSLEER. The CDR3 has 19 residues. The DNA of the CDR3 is TGCGCCAGCAGCCTCCTCTCCGGGGGGGGGTCCCTGGTCAAAAACATTCAGTACTTC. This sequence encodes CASSLLSGGGSLVKNIQYF.

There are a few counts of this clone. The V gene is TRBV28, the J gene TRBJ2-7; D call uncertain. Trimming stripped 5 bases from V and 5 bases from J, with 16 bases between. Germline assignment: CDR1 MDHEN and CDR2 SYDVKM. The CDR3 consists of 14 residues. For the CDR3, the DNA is TGTGCCAGCAGTCCCGCTGGGCTTCGCAACGAGCAGTACTTC. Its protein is CASSPAGLRNEQYF. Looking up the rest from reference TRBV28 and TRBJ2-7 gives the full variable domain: DVKVTQSSRYLVKRTGEKVFLECVQDMDHENMFWYRQDPGLGLRLIYFSYDVKMKEKGDIPEGYSVSREKKERFSLILESASTNQTSMYLCASSPAGLRNEQYFGPGTRLTVT.

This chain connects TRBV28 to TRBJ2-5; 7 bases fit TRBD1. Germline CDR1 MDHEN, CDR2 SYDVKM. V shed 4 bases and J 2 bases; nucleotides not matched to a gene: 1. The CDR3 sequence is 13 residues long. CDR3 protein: CASSSGGQETQYF. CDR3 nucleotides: TGTGCCAGCAGTTCAGGGGGTCAAGAGACCCAGTACTTC.

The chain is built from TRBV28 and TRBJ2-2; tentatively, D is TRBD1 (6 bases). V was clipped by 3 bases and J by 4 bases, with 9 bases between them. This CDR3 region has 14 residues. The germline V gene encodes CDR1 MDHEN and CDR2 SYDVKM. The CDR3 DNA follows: TGTGCCAGCAGTTTCGGGACACTCACCGGGGAGCTGTTTTTT. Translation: CASSFGTLTGELFF. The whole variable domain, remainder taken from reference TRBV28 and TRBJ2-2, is DVKVTQSSRYLVKRTGEKVFLECVQDMDHENMFWYRQDPGLGLRLIYFSYDVKMKEKGDIPEGYSVSREKKERFSLILESASTNQTSMYLCASSFGTLTGELFFGEGSRLTVL.

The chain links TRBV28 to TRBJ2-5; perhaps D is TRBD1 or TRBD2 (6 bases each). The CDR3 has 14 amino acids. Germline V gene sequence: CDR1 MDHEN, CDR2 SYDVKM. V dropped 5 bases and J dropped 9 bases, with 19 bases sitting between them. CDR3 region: CASSPRGRGPAQYF. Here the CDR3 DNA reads TGTGCCAGCAGTCCTCGTGGCCGGGGGCCGGCCCAGTACTTC.

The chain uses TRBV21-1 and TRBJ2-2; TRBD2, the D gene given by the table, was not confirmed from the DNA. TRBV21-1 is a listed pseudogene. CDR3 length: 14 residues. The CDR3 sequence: CASSKGARPGELFF. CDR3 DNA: TGTGCCAGCAGCAAAGGAGCTAGGCCCGGGGAGCTGTTTTTT.

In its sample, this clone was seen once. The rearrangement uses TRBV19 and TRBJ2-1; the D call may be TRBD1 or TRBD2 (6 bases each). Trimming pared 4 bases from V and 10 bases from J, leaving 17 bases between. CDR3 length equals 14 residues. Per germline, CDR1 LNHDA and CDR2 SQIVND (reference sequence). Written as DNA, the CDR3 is TGTGCCAGTAGTAAGGGGGGAATCCGAGGGGAGCAGTTCTTC. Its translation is CASSKGGIRGEQFF.

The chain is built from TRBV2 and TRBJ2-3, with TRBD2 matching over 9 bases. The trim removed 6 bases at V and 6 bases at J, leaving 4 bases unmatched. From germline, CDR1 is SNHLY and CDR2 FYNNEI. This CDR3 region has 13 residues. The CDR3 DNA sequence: TGTGCCAGCAGCGGCGGGGGGGGCGATACGCAGTATTTT. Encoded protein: CASSGGGGDTQYF.

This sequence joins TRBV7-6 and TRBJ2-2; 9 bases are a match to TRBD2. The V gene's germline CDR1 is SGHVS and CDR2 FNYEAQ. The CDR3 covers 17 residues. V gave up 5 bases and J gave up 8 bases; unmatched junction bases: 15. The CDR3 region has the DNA TGTGCCAGCAGCCGGGGTAGACTAGCGGAAACAGAGGGGGAGCTGTTTTTT. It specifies CASSRGRLAETEGELFF.

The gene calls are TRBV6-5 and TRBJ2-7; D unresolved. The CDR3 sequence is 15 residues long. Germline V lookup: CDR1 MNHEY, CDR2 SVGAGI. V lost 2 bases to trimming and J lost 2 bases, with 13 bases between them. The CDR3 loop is CASSYRPPAPYEQYF. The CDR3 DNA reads TGTGCCAGCAGTTACAGGCCTCCCGCCCCCTACGAGCAGTACTTC.

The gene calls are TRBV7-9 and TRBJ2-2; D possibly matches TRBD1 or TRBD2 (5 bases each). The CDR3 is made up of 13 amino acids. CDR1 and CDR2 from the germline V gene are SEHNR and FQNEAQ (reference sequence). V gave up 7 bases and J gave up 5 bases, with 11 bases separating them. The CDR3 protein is CASIRGGTGELFF. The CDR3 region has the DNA TGTGCCAGCATCCGGGGCGGGACCGGGGAGCTGTTTTTT.

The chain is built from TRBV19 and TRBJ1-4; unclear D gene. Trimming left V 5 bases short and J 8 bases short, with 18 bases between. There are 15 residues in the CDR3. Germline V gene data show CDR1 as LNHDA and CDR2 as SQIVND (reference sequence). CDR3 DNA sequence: TGTGCCAGTAGTCTCCGGGTGGTTGGTTTGGAAAAACTGTTTTTT. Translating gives CASSLRVVGLEKLFF.

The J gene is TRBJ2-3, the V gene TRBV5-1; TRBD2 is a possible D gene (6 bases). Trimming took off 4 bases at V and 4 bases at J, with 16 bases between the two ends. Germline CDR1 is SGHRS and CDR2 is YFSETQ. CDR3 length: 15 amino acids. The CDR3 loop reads CASSSGLAHPDTQYF. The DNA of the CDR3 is TGCGCCAGCAGCAGTGGCCTAGCGCATCCAGATACGCAGTATTTT.

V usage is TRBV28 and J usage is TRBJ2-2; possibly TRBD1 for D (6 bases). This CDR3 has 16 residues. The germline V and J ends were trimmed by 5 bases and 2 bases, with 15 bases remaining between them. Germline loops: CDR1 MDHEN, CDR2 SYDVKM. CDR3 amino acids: CASSDPRGPNTGELFF. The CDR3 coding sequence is TGTGCCAGCAGTGACCCCAGGGGACCCAACACCGGGGAGCTGTTTTTT.

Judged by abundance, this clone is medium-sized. Here the CDR3 reads CASSYSDNEQFF. CDR3 in DNA: TGTGCCAGCAGCTACTCGGACAATGAGCAGTTCTTC. The J gene is TRBJ2-1, the V gene TRBV2; D not resolved. The length of the CDR3 is 12 residues. Trimming removed 6 bases from V and 5 bases from J, with 8 bases in between. The germline V gene encodes CDR1 SNHLY and CDR2 FYNNEI.

CDR3 protein: CASSDLIGYEQYV. The CDR3 bases are TGTGCCAGCAGTGACCTTATCGGCTACGAGCAGTACGTC. V gene TRBV6-1 combines with J gene TRBJ2-7; no definite D call. Deletions cut 3 bases from V and 3 bases from J, with 9 bases between. Germline V CDR1 and CDR2: MNHNS, SASEGT. The CDR3 sequence is 13 residues long.

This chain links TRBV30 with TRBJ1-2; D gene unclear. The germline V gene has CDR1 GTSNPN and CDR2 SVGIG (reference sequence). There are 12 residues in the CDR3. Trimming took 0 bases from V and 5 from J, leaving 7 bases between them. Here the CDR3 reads CAWSVPPYGYTF. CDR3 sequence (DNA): TGTGCCTGGAGTGTTCCCCCTTATGGCTACACCTTC.

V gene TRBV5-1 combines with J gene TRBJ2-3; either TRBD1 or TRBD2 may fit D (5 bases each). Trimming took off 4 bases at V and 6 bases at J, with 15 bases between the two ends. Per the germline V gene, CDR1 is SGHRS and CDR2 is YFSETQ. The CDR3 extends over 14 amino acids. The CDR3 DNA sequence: TGCGCCAGCAGCATGGGACGGACTGGGGATACGCAGTATTTT. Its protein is CASSMGRTGDTQYF.

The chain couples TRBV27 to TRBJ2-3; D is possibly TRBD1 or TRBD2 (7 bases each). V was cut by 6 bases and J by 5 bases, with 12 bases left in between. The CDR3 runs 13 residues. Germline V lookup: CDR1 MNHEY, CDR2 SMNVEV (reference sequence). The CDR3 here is CASSGRGGDTQYF. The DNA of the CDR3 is TGTGCCAGCAGCGGCAGGGGGGGAGATACGCAGTATTTT.

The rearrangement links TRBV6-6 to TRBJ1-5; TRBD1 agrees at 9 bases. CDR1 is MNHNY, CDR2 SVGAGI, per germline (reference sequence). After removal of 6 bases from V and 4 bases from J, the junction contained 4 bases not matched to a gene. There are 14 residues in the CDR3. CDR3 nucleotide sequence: TGTGCCAGCAGCCCCGGGACAGGGAATCAGCCCCAGCATTTT. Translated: CASSPGTGNQPQHF.

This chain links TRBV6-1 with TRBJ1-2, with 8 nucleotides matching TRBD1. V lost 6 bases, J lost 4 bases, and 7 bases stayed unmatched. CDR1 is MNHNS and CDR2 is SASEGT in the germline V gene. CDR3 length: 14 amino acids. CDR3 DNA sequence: TGTGCCAGCAGGGACAGGGAGGCCCCCTATGGCTACACCTTC. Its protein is CASRDREAPYGYTF.

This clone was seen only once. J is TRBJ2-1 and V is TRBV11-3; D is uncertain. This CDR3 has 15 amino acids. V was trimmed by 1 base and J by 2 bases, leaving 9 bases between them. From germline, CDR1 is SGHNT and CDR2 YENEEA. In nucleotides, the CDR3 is TGTGCCAGCAGCTTAGCCGGGCCAGCCTACAATGAGCAGTTCTTC. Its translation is CASSLAGPAYNEQFF.

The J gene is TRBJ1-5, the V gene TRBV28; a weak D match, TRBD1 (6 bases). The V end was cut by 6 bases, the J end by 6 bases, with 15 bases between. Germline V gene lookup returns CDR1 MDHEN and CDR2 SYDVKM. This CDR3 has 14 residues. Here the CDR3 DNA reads TGTGCCAGCAGAGTTCCGGGGGCATCTCAGCCCCAGCATTTT. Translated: CASRVPGASQPQHF.

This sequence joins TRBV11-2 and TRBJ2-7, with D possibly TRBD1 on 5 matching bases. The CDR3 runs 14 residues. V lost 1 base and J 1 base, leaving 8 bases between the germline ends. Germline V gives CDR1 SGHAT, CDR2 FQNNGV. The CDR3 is CASSLGTGSYEQYF. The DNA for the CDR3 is TGTGCCAGCAGCTTAGGAACAGGTTCCTACGAGCAGTACTTC.

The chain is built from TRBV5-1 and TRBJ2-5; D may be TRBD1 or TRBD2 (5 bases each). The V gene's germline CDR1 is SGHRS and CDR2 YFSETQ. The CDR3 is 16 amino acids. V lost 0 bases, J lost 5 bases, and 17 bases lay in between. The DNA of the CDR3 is TGCGCCAGCAGCTTGGGTCTAGCCCTGACAGAGGAGACCCAGTACTTC. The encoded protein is CASSLGLALTEETQYF. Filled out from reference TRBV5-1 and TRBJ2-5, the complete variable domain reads KAGVTQTPRYLIKTRGQQVTLSCSPISGHRSVSWYQQTPGQGLQFLFEYFSETQRNKGNFPGRFSGRQFSNSRSEMNVSTLELGDSALYLCASSLGLALTEETQYFGPGTRLLVL.

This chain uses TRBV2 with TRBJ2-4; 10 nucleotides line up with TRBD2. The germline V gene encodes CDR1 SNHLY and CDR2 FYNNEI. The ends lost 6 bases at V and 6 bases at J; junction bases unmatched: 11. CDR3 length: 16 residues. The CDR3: CASRATAGGQLNIQYF. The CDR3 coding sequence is TGTGCCAGCAGGGCTACAGCGGGGGGGCAACTAAACATTCAGTACTTC.

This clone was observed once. The CDR3 loop reads CASSKTGSGTEAFF. The CDR3 DNA reads TGTGCCAGCAGCAAGACAGGGTCCGGCACTGAAGCTTTCTTT. V usage is TRBV6-1 and J usage is TRBJ1-1, with 7 bases aligning to TRBD1. After removal of 6 bases from V and 4 bases from J, the junction contained 8 bases not matched to a gene. This CDR3 is 14 amino acids long. Per the germline V gene, CDR1 is MNHNS and CDR2 is SASEGT.

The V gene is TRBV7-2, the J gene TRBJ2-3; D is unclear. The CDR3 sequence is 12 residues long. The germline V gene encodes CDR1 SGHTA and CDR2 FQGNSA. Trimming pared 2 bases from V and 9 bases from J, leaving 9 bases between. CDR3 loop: CASSLPVGTQYF. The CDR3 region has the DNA TGTGCCAGCAGCTTACCGGTCGGCACGCAGTATTTT. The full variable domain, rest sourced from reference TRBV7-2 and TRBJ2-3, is GAGVSQSPSNKVTEKGKDVELRCDPISGHTALYWYRQSLGQGLEFLIYFQGNSAPDKSGLPSDRFSAERTGGSVSTLTIQRTQQEDSAVYLCASSLPVGTQYFGPGTRLTVL.